This entry lists 2 T cell receptor beta chains sequenced from one sample in a study of T cell repertoires in cytomegalovirus infection. What these receptors recognize is not known. One entry per CDR3 protein, called by TCRdb with MiXCR from the reads. Among roughly 800,000 distinct CDR3 sequences, 25% to 35% were seen once, and the ten largest hold less than 15%. Specimen: cultured CD8+ T cells from PBMCs, collected from culture after CMV antigen stimulation. The receptors were gathered from a human donor in good health (CMV status not recorded). Some clones in this sample may be carry-over from other donors' samples.

This clonotype was counted many times. This chain joins TRBV12-3 or TRBV12-4 and TRBJ1-1; TRBD1 aligns across 7 bases. The CDR3 is made up of 19 amino acids. Trimming took 4 bases from V and 2 from J; bases not matched to a gene: 19. The CDR3 loop is CASSSAGRPPGQNNTEAFF. CDR3 in DNA: TGTGCCAGCAGTTCGGCTGGGAGGCCCCCGGGACAGAATAACACTGAAGCTTTCTTT.

This clonotype has just one count. This CDR3 reads CSAPSNKAFSTDTQYF. CDR3 bases: TGCAGCGCCCCTTCCAACAAGGCCTTTAGCACAGATACGCAGTATTTT. The chain couples TRBV20-1 to TRBJ2-3; D remains ambiguous. The CDR3 contains 16 residues. The germline CDR1 and CDR2 sequences are DFQATT and SNEGSKA (reference sequence).